Following are 17 T cell receptor beta chains from one sample sequenced in a study of human T cells and chemical hapten exposure. TCRdb re-called the RACE reads with MiXCR, one entry per CDR3 protein. The table includes over 100,000 distinct CDR3 sequences, 9% to 10% detected once. Time point of the sample: healthy volunteer bleed at 2 weeks. Total RNA was isolated from unfractionated whole blood. The sample was whole blood. The receptors were sampled from a male donor in good health. Some clones in this sample may be carry-over from other donors' samples.

This clonotype was picked up a small number of times. The V and J genes are TRBV3-1 and TRBJ1-2, with D perhaps matching TRBD1 (5 bases). Per germline, CDR1 LGHDT and CDR2 YNNKEL (reference sequence). Trimming left V 0 bases short and J 6 bases short, with 14 bases between. CDR3 length equals 15 residues. CDR3 region: CASSQDLYRGHGYTF. Here the CDR3 DNA reads TGTGCCAGCAGCCAAGATCTTTATAGGGGCCATGGCTACACCTTC.

This clonotype appeared a few times. The rearrangement links TRBV12-3 or TRBV12-4 to TRBJ1-1, with D perhaps matching TRBD1 (6 bases). The ends were cut back, 6 bases at V and 5 bases at J, with 16 bases in the middle. This CDR3 contains 14 residues. DNA for the CDR3: TGTGCCAGCAGGGGGGGCAGGGCCCCGACTGAAGCTTTCTTT. This sequence encodes CASRGGRAPTEAFF.

This clonotype was counted at least ten times. This chain connects TRBV27 to TRBJ2-2; a weak D match, TRBD2 (6 bases). Per germline, CDR1 MNHEY and CDR2 SMNVEV (reference sequence). This CDR3 spans 17 amino acids. Trimming removed 5 bases from V and 1 base from J, with 17 bases in between. This chain's CDR3 is CASSGQGLGLNTGELFF. As DNA, the CDR3 is TGTGCCAGCAGTGGGCAGGGACTGGGCCTGAACACCGGGGAGCTGTTTTTT.

The rearrangement links TRBV20-1 to TRBJ2-5, with D unresolved. This CDR3 is 12 amino acids long. Per germline, CDR1 DFQATT and CDR2 SNEGSKA (reference sequence). Trimming cost V 2 bases and J 0 bases, with 4 bases left between them. The CDR3 region has the DNA TGCAGTGCTAGAACGGACCAAGAGACCCAGTACTTC. This gives the protein CSARTDQETQYF.

This clonotype was seen many times. The gene calls are TRBV20-1 and TRBJ1-1; 7 positions agree with TRBD1. The CDR3 totals 17 residues. Trimming cost V 6 bases and J 2 bases; bases outside gene matches: 18. CDR1 is DFQATT, CDR2 SNEGSKA, per germline (reference sequence). The CDR3: CSAEVTGVKPLNTEAFF. Written as DNA, the CDR3 is TGCAGTGCAGAAGTTACAGGGGTAAAGCCTTTAAACACTGAAGCTTTCTTT.

There are many counts of this clonotype. The chain employs TRBV20-1 and TRBJ2-2, with TRBD1 matching 7 bases. Germline CDR1 reads DFQATT; CDR2 reads SNEGSKA (reference sequence). CDR3 length equals 15 residues. V gave up 1 base and J gave up 0 bases; unmatched junction bases: 2. CDR3 nucleotide sequence: TGCAGTGCTAGAGGACAGGGTACGAACACCGGGGAGCTGTTTTTT. Protein sequence: CSARGQGTNTGELFF.

The rearrangement links TRBV9 to TRBJ1-5; D remains ambiguous. Between the trimmed V and J ends, which lost 3 bases and 2 bases, there was a span of 12 bases. The germline V gene encodes CDR1 SGDLS and CDR2 YYNGEE. The CDR3 spans 15 residues. Written as DNA, the CDR3 is TGTGCCAGCAGCGGCGGAGGGCAGCGCAATCAGCCCCAGCATTTT. Its translation is CASSGGGQRNQPQHF.

This chain connects TRBV7-2 to TRBJ2-5; D may be TRBD2 (6 bases). The CDR3 covers 16 residues. Trimming cost V 1 base and J 4 bases, with 16 bases left between them. Germline values: CDR1 SGHTA, CDR2 FQGNSA. This chain's CDR3 is CASSLEVGGMGETQYF. The CDR3 DNA is TGTGCCAGCAGCTTAGAGGTCGGGGGTATGGGAGAGACCCAGTACTTC.

The chain combines TRBV6-2 or TRBV6-3 with TRBJ2-3; D remains ambiguous. The V gene's germline CDR1 is MNHEY and CDR2 SVGEGT. The CDR3 has 14 amino acids. V was shortened by 2 bases and J by 4 bases, with 10 bases between the two germline ends. The CDR3 DNA sequence: TGTGCCAGCAGTTACGGGCATGGGGCAGATACGCAGTATTTT. It yields the protein CASSYGHGADTQYF.

The sample holds many counts of this clonotype. V usage is TRBV5-6 and J usage is TRBJ1-6; D possibly corresponds to TRBD1 (5 bases). V lost 1 base, J lost 5 bases, and 7 bases lay in between. This CDR3 spans 14 amino acids. In germline, CDR1 is SGHDT, CDR2 YYEEEE. The CDR3: CASSLRDHNSPLHF. The CDR3 DNA reads TGTGCCAGCAGCTTGAGGGACCATAATTCACCCCTCCACTTT.

This clonotype was recorded many times. V is TRBV7-9 and J is TRBJ1-4; no clear D. Germline CDR1 reads SEHNR; CDR2 reads FQNEAQ (reference sequence). The V end was cut by 4 bases, the J end by 0 bases, with 6 bases between. The CDR3 consists of 14 residues. For the CDR3, the DNA is TGTGCCAGCAGCTCCACACCAACTAATGAAAAACTGTTTTTT. It codes for CASSSTPTNEKLFF.

The V call is TRBV20-1, the J call TRBJ2-4; a weak D match, TRBD2 (6 bases). The CDR3 length is 16 residues. The V end was cut by 0 bases, the J end by 1 base, with 13 bases between. CDR1 is DFQATT, CDR2 SNEGSKA, per germline (reference sequence). As DNA, the CDR3 is TGCAGTGCTAGAGAAAGCGGGTGGGGGGCCAAAAACATTCAGTACTTC. This encodes CSARESGWGAKNIQYF.

This clonotype has a handful of counts. This sequence joins TRBV2 and TRBJ1-1; no firm D call. The length of the CDR3 is 13 residues. Per the germline V gene, CDR1 is SNHLY and CDR2 is FYNNEI. Deletions cut 5 bases from V and 2 bases from J, with 9 bases between. Here the CDR3 DNA reads TGTGCCAGCAGTCTGGACTTCAACACTGAAGCTTTCTTT. It yields the protein CASSLDFNTEAFF. The full variable domain, with the rest looked up from reference TRBV2 and TRBJ1-1, is EPEVTQTPSHQVTQMGQEVILRCVPISNHLYFYWYRQILGQKVEFLVSFYNNEISEKSEIFDDQFSVERPDGSNFTLKIRSTKLEDSAMYFCASSLDFNTEAFFGQGTRLTVV.

The CDR3: CSASPLGGIQETQYF. CDR3 nucleotide sequence: TGCAGTGCCTCCCCTCTGGGGGGCATCCAAGAGACCCAGTACTTC. This chain links TRBV20-1 with TRBJ2-5, with D perhaps matching TRBD1 or TRBD2 (6 bases each). The CDR3 loop spans 15 amino acids. The germline gives CDR1 DFQATT, CDR2 SNEGSKA (reference sequence). Trimming removed 6 bases from V and 1 base from J, with 18 bases in between.

The sample holds many counts of this clonotype. The chain links TRBV15 to TRBJ2-7; TRBD2 matches at 12 bases. From germline, CDR1 is LNHNV and CDR2 YYDKDF (reference sequence). The CDR3 has 17 amino acids. V lost 0 bases, J lost 5 bases, and 8 bases stayed unmatched. The CDR3 DNA follows: TGTGCCACCAGCAGAGAAGTACGGACTAGCGGGAACAACGAGCAGTACTTC. Its protein product is CATSREVRTSGNNEQYF.

The chain is built from TRBV20-1 and TRBJ2-1; 11 nucleotides agree with TRBD2. The V gene end was trimmed by 5 bases and the J gene end by 6 bases; junction bases not matched to a gene: 6. Per the germline V gene, CDR1 is DFQATT and CDR2 is SNEGSKA (reference sequence). This CDR3 has 14 residues. The CDR3 spells CSAVTSGRLNEQFF. The CDR3 DNA sequence: TGCAGTGCTGTAACTAGCGGGAGACTCAATGAGCAGTTCTTC.

This clonotype was observed at least ten times. The V and J genes are TRBV6-1 and TRBJ2-3; 11 bases map to TRBD2. J gave up 2 bases and V 4 bases, and 5 bases lay outside the gene matches. This CDR3 is 16 amino acids long. Per the germline V gene, CDR1 is MNHNS and CDR2 is SASEGT. The CDR3 nucleotides are TGTGCCAGCAGTGCCGGGACTAGCGGCCTCACAGATACGCAGTATTTT. As protein: CASSAGTSGLTDTQYF.